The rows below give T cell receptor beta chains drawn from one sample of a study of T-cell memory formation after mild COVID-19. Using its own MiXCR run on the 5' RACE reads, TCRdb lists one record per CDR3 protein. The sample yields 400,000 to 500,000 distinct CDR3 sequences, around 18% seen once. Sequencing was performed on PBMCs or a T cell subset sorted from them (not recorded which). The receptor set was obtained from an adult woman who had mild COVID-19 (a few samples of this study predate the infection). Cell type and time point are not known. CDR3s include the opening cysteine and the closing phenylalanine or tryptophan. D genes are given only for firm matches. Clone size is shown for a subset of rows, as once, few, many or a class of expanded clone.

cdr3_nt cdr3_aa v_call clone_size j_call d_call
TGTGCCAGCAGCGTAGAGGCCGGGGCCAACGTCCTGACTTTC CASSVEAGANVLTF TRBV9 NA TRBJ2-6 NA
TGTGCCAGCAGTTTCTTAGGGAAGGGTTCCTACAATGAGCAGTTCTTC CASSFLGKGSYNEQFF TRBV12-3/TRBV12-4 NA TRBJ2-1 NA
TGCGCCAGCAGCCCTGACAGACCGAGCTTCTCTGGGGCCAACGTCCTGACTTTC CASSPDRPSFSGANVLTF TRBV5-1 few TRBJ2-6 NA
TGTGCCCTGAACAGGGCCAGCTCACCCCTCCACTTT CALNRASSPLHF TRBV7-9 few TRBJ1-6 NA
TGTGCCAGCAACGGACAATCCAAAAACATTCAGTACTTC CASNGQSKNIQYF TRBV6-2/TRBV6-3 NA TRBJ2-4 NA
TGCGCCAGCAGCTTGGACCACAGGGGGCCTGGCTACACCTTC CASSLDHRGPGYTF TRBV5-1 NA TRBJ1-2 TRBD1
TGTGCCAGCTCACCCGCCTTCGAGGGTGGCTATGGCTACACCTTC CASSPAFEGGYGYTF TRBV18 few TRBJ1-2 NA
TGCGCCAGCAGCCCCTGGACAGGGATTCAAAGAAAACTGTTTTTT CASSPWTGIQRKLFF TRBV5-1 few TRBJ1-4 TRBD1
TGTGCCAGCAGTTCCCGGGGAACCCCTGGGGATACGCAGTATTTT CASSSRGTPGDTQYF TRBV12-3/TRBV12-4 few TRBJ2-3 NA
TGTGCCAGCAGACTAGGGGGTGCGGGACATTCGGCCTACAATGAGCAGTTCTTC CASRLGGAGHSAYNEQFF TRBV7-9 few TRBJ2-1 NA
TGTGCCAGCAGTCCTCGGACAGGGAGTAAGTCTGGAAACACCATATATTTT CASSPRTGSKSGNTIYF TRBV12-3/TRBV12-4 few TRBJ1-3 TRBD1
TGTGCCAGCTCCCTGGAGGGTGCGACCAAAAACATTCAGTACTTC CASSLEGATKNIQYF TRBV6-2/TRBV6-3 few TRBJ2-4 NA
TGTGCCATCAGGACTAGCGGGGTCACAGATACGCAGTATTTT CAIRTSGVTDTQYF TRBV10-3 few TRBJ2-3 TRBD2
TGCGCCAGCAGCTTGGAAGGGTCTTACTATGGCTACACCTTC CASSLEGSYYGYTF TRBV5-1 few TRBJ1-2 NA
TGTGCCAGCAGCCCCCCCAAGAACACTGAAGCTTTCTTT CASSPPKNTEAFF TRBV13 few TRBJ1-1 NA
TGTGCCAGCAGAATCAGGGCCGGTGGGGCCAACGTCCTGACTTTC CASRIRAGGANVLTF TRBV12-3/TRBV12-4 few TRBJ2-6 NA
TGTGCCAGCAGCTTAGGAACCTTCCTCGGCTCGCAGTATTTT CASSLGTFLGSQYF TRBV7-9 NA TRBJ2-3 NA
TGCGCCAGCACCTTGGGGGAGGGACTGGACACTGAAGCTTTCTTT CASTLGEGLDTEAFF TRBV5-1 few TRBJ1-1 NA
TGCAGCGCCGGGGGACAGGGTAGCTTGGACTATGGCTACACCTTC CSAGGQGSLDYGYTF TRBV29-1 many TRBJ1-2 TRBD1
TGTGCCTGGAGTGGTGGCAGGGTCTACGAGCAGTACTTC CAWSGGRVYEQYF TRBV30 NA TRBJ2-7 NA
TGTGCCACCAGCCGTAACCCGGGAGGACCCTACGAGCAGTACTTC CATSRNPGGPYEQYF TRBV15 NA TRBJ2-7 TRBD2
TGTGCCAGCAGTTTCTACAGGGGGCCGACGGGGGACGAGCAGTACTTC CASSFYRGPTGDEQYF TRBV12-3/TRBV12-4 many TRBJ2-7 TRBD1
TGCAGTGCTAGGGGGACAGGGGCGGGAGAGACCCAGTACTTC CSARGTGAGETQYF TRBV20-1 NA TRBJ2-5 TRBD1
TGTGCCAGCTCACCCCAGGGTGCAACTAATGAAAAACTGTTTTTT CASSPQGATNEKLFF TRBV18 NA TRBJ1-4 NA
TGTGCCAGCAGCTCGACTGAGTTTGGGGCCCAGTACTTC CASSSTEFGAQYF TRBV7-6 NA TRBJ2-5 NA
TGTGCCAGCAGCGTACTAGCGGGGGGATTCACAGATACGCAGTATTTT CASSVLAGGFTDTQYF TRBV7-9 NA TRBJ2-3 TRBD2
TGTGCCAGCAGCTATCAAAGACGACTCACCGGGGAAAAACTGTTTTTT CASSYQRRLTGEKLFF TRBV5-6 few TRBJ1-4 NA
TGCGCCAGCAGCTTGGTAGGGCAGATCACCGGGGAGCTGTTTTTT CASSLVGQITGELFF TRBV5-1 NA TRBJ2-2 NA
TGTGCCAGCAGGGATGGCAGGGGCACCATTAGCAATCAGCCCCAGCATTTT CASRDGRGTISNQPQHF TRBV27 few TRBJ1-5 NA
TGTGCCAGCTCACCCTCCGATCAAACCAGGGGGATGCGCTACGAGCAGTACTTC CASSPSDQTRGMRYEQYF TRBV18 few TRBJ2-7 TRBD1
TGTGCCACCAGTTCGGGGGAGACCCAGTACTTC CATSSGETQYF TRBV24-1 NA TRBJ2-5 NA
TGTGCCAGCAGCCCGTGGGACAGGCCCAACTATGGCTACACCTTC CASSPWDRPNYGYTF TRBV3-1 few TRBJ1-2 TRBD1
TGCAGTGCTAGAGATCCAGCGGTCTGGTACGAGCAGTACTTC CSARDPAVWYEQYF TRBV20-1 NA TRBJ2-7 NA
TGTGCTAGTGGTTTGGCAGCGAACACTGAAGCTTTCTTT CASGLAANTEAFF TRBV12-5 NA TRBJ1-1 NA
TGTGCCAGCAGCTTTGGGTCCGGAAGTGAAAAACTGTTTTTT CASSFGSGSEKLFF TRBV5-6 few TRBJ1-4 NA
TGCGCCAGCAGCCAAGATGCTTCGGGGACCGAGCAGTACTTC CASSQDASGTEQYF TRBV4-3 few TRBJ2-7 NA
TGTGCCAGCAGCTTTCTAGCGGGGGGGACCACAGATACGCAGTATTTT CASSFLAGGTTDTQYF TRBV7-3 NA TRBJ2-3 TRBD2
TGTGCCAGCAGCTTAAGGGTCGGTGAAGCTTTCTTT CASSLRVGEAFF TRBV7-2 NA TRBJ1-1 NA
TGTGCCAGCAGCTTAGCCCCCCCACGGACAGGGGGCGTGGGGGAGCAGTACTTC CASSLAPPRTGGVGEQYF TRBV11-1 few TRBJ2-7 TRBD1
TGTGCCAGCCTCCCGGGACAGGGGAGGGCCGGGGAGCTGTTTTTT CASLPGQGRAGELFF TRBV25-1 few TRBJ2-2 TRBD1
TGTGCCAGCAGCCCCACACGGCGAGTGGGGGATGGTGGCTACACCTTC CASSPTRRVGDGGYTF TRBV7-2 NA TRBJ1-2 NA
TGTGCCATCAGGGGGACAGCTCTATTGACCGACACCGGGGAGCTGTTTTTT CAIRGTALLTDTGELFF TRBV10-3 NA TRBJ2-2 TRBD1
TGTGCCAGCGTTGGAGGGGTCGGCACCGGGGAGCTGTTTTTT CASVGGVGTGELFF TRBV2 NA TRBJ2-2 NA
TGTGCCAGCAGCTTAGGCCGGGGAGGTACGCAGTATTTT CASSLGRGGTQYF TRBV13 NA TRBJ2-3 NA
TGTGCCAGCAGGCAACCTAATAGTTACGAGCAGTACTTC CASRQPNSYEQYF TRBV6-5 few TRBJ2-7 NA
TGTGCCAGCAGTTTGGGCAGGGTGGACGAGCAGTACTTC CASSLGRVDEQYF TRBV12-3/TRBV12-4 many TRBJ2-7 NA
TGTGCCAGCAGGAGTTCCTCTGGGGCCAACGTCCTGACTTTC CASRSSSGANVLTF TRBV2 NA TRBJ2-6 NA
TGCAGTGCAAGAACTAGTCGCAATGAGCAGTTCTTC CSARTSRNEQFF TRBV20-1 few TRBJ2-1 NA
TGTGCCGGCGCGGGGGAGCTCACCGGGGAGCTGTTTTTT CAGAGELTGELFF TRBV6-2/TRBV6-3 NA TRBJ2-2 TRBD2
TGCAGCGTTGGGGGCGGGAGTACAGATACGCAGTATTTT CSVGGGSTDTQYF TRBV29-1 NA TRBJ2-3 TRBD2
TGTGCCACCACCCCGGGTGTAATGAACACTGAAGCTTTCTTT CATTPGVMNTEAFF TRBV6-5 NA TRBJ1-1 NA
TGCAGTGCTGAGAAGAATCTAGGAGATACGCAGTATTTT CSAEKNLGDTQYF TRBV20-1 NA TRBJ2-3 NA